The present entry profiles one TCR beta chain with its context. As yet, its antigen is unknown. Here immunoSEQ multiplex PCR was the method, and the copy in TCRdb shows in-frame clones only, minus some. The repertoire holds some 130,000 clones, with roughly 91% as singletons. The sample belongs to a study of T cell responses to AZD1222 COVID-19 vaccine. General study points: White British people made up most donors, females outnumbered males, and clonal diversity was possibly underestimated. Compared with day 0, the breadth and depth of the Spike-specific TCR repertoire rose significantly after two doses of AZD1222. Just a handful of people given AZD1222 tested seropositive at baseline.

Second doses were pooled across both intervals (about 4 or about 12 weeks). This CDR3 comprises 13 residues. V shed 2 bases and J shed 2 bases, with 10 bases lying between them. CDR1 and CDR2 from the germline V gene are GTSNPN and SVGIG (reference sequence). This clonotype originated in an adult who received the AZD1222 COVID-19 vaccine. The rearrangement uses TRBV30 and TRBJ2-7; no reliable D call. The source material was peripheral blood, sampled 28 days after the second AZD1222 dose. DNA of the CDR3: TGTGCCTGGAGTTCCGTTGAGCCCTACGAGCAGTACTTC. This gives the protein CAWSSVEPYEQYF. Full variable domain (remainder filled in from reference TRBV30 and TRBJ2-7): SQTIHQWPATLVQPVGSPLSLECTVEGTSNPNLYWYRQAAGRGLQLLFYSVGIGQISSEVPQNLSASRPQDRQFILSSKKLLLSDSGFYLCAWSSVEPYEQYFGPGTRLTVT.